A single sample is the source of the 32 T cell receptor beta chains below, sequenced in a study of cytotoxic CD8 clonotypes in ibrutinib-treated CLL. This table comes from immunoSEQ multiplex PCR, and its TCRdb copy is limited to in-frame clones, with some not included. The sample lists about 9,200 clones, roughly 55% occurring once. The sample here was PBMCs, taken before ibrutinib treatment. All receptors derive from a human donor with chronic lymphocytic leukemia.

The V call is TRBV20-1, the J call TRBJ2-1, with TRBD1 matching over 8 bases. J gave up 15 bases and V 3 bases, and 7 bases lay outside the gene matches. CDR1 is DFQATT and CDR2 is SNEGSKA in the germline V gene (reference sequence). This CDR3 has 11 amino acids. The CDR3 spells CSASRAGGLFF. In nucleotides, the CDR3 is TGCAGTGCTAGTAGGGCAGGGGGCCTGTTCTTC.

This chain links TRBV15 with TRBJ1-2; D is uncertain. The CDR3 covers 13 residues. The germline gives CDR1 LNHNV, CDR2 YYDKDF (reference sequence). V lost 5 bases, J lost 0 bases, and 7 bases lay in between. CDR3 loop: CATSLTANYGYTF. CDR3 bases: TGTGCCACCAGCCTTACTGCTAACTATGGCTACACCTTC.

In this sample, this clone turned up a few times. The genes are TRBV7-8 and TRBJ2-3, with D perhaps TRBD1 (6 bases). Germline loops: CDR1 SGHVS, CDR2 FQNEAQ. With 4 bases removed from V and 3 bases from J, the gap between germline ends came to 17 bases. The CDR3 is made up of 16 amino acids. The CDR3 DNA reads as TGTGCCAGCAGCTCCCCCATAGGGGGTGGTACAGATACGCAGTATTTT. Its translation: CASSSPIGGGTDTQYF.

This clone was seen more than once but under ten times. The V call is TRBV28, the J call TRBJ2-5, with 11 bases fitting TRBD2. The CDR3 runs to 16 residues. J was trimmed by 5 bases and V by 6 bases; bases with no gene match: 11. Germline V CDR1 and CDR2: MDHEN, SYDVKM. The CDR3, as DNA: TGTGCCAGCAGGGTAGCGGGAGGGCCTTTCGCGGAGACCCAGTACTTC. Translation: CASRVAGGPFAETQYF.

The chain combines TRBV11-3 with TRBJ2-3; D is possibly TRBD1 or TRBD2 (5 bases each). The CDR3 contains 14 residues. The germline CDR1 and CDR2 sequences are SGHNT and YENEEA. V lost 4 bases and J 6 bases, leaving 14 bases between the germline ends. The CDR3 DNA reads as TGTGCCAGCAGCTCGGGCTCCGGGACGGATACGCAGTATTTT. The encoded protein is CASSSGSGTDTQYF. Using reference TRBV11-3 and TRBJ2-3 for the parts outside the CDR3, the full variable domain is EAGVVQSPRYKIIEKKQPVAFWCNPISGHNTLYWYLQNLGQGPELLIRYENEEAVDDSQLPKDRFSAERLKGVDSTLKIQPAELGDSAVYLCASSSGSGTDTQYFGPGTRLTVL.

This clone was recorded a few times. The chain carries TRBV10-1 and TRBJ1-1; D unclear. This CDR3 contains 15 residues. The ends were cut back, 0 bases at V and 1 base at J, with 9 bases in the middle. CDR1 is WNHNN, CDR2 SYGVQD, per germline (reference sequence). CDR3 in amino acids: CASSESWPANTEAFF. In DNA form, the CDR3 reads TGCGCCAGCAGTGAGTCATGGCCTGCGAACACTGAAGCTTTCTTT.

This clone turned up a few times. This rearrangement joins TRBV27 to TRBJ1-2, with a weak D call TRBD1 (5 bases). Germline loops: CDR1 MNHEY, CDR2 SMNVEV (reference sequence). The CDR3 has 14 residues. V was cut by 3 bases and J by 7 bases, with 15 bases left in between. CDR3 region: CASSLIFGGSGYTF. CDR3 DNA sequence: TGTGCCAGCAGTTTGATTTTTGGGGGTTCTGGCTACACCTTC.

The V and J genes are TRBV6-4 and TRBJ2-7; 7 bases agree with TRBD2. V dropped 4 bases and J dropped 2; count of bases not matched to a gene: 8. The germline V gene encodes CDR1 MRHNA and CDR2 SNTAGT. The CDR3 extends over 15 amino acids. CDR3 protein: CASSVRGRSTYEQYF. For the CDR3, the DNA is TGTGCCAGCAGTGTACGCGGGAGATCCACCTACGAGCAGTACTTC.

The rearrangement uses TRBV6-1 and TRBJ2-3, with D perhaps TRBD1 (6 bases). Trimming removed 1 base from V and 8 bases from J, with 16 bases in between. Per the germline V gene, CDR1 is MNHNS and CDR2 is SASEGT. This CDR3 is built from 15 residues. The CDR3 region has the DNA TGTGCCAGCAGTGAAGGGGCGTCCGCACAGGGTACGCAGTATTTT. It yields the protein CASSEGASAQGTQYF.

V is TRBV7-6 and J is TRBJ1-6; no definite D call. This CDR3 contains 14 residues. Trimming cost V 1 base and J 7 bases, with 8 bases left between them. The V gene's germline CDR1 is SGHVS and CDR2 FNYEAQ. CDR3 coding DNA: TGTGCCAGCAGCTTAGGGCCCCAAAATTCACCCCTCCACTTT. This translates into CASSLGPQNSPLHF.

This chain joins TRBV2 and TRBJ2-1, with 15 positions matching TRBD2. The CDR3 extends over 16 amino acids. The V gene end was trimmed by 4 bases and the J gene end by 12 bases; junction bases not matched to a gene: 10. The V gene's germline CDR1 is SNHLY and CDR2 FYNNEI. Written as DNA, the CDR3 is TGTGCCAGCAGTGCCCGATGGACTAGCGGGGGGGCCAGGCAGTTCTTC. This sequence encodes CASSARWTSGGARQFF.

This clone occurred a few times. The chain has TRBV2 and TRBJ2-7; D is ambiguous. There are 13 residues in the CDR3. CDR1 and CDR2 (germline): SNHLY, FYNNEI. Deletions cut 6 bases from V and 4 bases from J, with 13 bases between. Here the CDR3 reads CASSLQPYYEQYF. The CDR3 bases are TGTGCCAGCAGCTTGCAGCCTTATTACGAGCAGTACTTC.

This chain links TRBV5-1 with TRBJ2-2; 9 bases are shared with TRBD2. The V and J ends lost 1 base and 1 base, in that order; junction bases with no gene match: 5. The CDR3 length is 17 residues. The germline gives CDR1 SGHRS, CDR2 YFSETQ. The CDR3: CASSLTTSGRNTGELFF. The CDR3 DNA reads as TGCGCCAGCAGCTTGACTACTAGCGGGCGGAACACCGGGGAGCTGTTTTTT.

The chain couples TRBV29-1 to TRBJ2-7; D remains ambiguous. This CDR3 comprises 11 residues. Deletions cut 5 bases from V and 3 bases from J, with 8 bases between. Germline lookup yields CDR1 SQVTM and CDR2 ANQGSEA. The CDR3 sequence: CSVLWGYEQYF. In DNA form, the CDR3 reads TGCAGCGTTCTCTGGGGCTACGAGCAGTACTTC.

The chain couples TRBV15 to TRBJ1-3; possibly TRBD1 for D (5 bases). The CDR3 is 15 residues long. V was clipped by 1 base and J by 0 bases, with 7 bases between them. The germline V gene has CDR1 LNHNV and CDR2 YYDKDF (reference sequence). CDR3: CATSRAGFSGNTIYF. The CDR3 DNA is TGTGCCACCAGCAGAGCAGGGTTCTCTGGAAACACCATATATTTT.

The CDR3: CASSVATSYEQYF. As DNA, the CDR3 is TGTGCCAGCAGCGTAGCCACATCCTACGAGCAGTACTTC. The rearrangement joins TRBV9 to TRBJ2-7; no definite D call. Looked up from germline, CDR1 is SGDLS and CDR2 is YYNGEE. The V end lost 0 bases, the J end lost 1 base, and 5 bases lay between the germline ends. This CDR3 region has 13 residues.

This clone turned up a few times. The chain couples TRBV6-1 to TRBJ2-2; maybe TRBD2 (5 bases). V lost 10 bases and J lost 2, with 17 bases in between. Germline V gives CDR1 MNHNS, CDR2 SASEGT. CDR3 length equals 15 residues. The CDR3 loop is CAISGPSGNTGELFF. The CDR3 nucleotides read TGTGCCATCAGCGGACCGTCGGGAAACACCGGGGAGCTGTTTTTT.

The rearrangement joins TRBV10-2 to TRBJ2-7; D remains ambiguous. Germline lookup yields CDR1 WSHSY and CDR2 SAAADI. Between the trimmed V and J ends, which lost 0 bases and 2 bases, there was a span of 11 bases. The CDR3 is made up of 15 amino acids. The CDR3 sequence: CASSESGGPPYEQYF. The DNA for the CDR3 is TGCGCCAGCAGTGAGTCGGGTGGGCCGCCCTACGAGCAGTACTTC.

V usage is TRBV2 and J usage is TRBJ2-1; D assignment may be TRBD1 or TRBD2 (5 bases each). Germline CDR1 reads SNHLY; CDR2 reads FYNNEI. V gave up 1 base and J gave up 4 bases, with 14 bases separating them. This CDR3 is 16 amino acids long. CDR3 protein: CASSEGGGSRYNEQFF. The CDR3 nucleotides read TGTGCCAGCAGTGAAGGTGGGGGAAGCCGATACAATGAGCAGTTCTTC.

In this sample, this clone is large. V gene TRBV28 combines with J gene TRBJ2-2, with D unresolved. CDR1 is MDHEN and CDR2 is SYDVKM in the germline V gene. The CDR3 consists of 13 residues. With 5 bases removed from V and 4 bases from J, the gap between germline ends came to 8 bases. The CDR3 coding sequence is TGTGCCAGCAGTCTCGTCTTCACCGGGGAGCTGTTTTTT. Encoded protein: CASSLVFTGELFF. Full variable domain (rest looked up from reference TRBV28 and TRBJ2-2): DVKVTQSSRYLVKRTGEKVFLECVQDMDHENMFWYRQDPGLGLRLIYFSYDVKMKEKGDIPEGYSVSREKKERFSLILESASTNQTSMYLCASSLVFTGELFFGEGSRLTVL.

In nucleotides, the CDR3 is TGTGCCGTCTGGGAGTCAACAGATACGCAGTATTTT. This translates into CAVWESTDTQYF. V usage is TRBV7-9 and J usage is TRBJ2-3, with a possible D match to TRBD2 (5 bases). The V and J ends lost 11 bases and 3 bases respectively, with 12 bases between them. The CDR3 totals 12 residues. Germline assignment: CDR1 SEHNR and CDR2 FQNEAQ (reference sequence).

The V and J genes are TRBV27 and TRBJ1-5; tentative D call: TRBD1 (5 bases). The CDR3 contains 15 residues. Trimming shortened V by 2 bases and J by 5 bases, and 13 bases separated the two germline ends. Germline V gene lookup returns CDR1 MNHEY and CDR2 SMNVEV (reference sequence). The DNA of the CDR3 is TGTGCCAGCAGTTTAATAGGGACGGGTTATCAGCCCCAGCATTTT. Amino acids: CASSLIGTGYQPQHF.

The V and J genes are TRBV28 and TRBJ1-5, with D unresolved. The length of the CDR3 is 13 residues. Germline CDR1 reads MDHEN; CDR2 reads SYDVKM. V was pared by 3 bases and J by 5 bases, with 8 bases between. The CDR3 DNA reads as TGTGCCAGCAGTTTGGCAGACTATCAGCCCCAGCATTTT. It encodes CASSLADYQPQHF.

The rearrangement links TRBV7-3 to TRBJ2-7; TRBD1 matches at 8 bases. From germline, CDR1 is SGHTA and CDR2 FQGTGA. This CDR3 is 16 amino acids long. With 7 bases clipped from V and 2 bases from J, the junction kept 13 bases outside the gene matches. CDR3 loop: CASIPGQVRETYEQYF. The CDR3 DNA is TGTGCCAGCATCCCGGGACAGGTTCGAGAGACCTACGAGCAGTACTTC.

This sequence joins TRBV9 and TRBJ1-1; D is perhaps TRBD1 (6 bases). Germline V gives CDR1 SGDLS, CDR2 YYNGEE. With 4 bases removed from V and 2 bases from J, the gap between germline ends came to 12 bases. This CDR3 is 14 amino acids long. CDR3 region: CASSPGQLNTEAFF. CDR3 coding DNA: TGTGCCAGCAGCCCCGGACAGCTTAACACTGAAGCTTTCTTT.

The CDR3 DNA follows: TGTGCCAGCAGTTTAGCGAGGGGATGGGGCGGAAATGAGCAGTTCTTC. It codes for CASSLARGWGGNEQFF. The rearrangement links TRBV28 to TRBJ2-1; D assignment may be TRBD1 or TRBD2 (5 bases each). V shed 2 bases and J shed 7 bases, with 18 bases lying between them. The CDR3 is 16 residues long. The germline CDR1 and CDR2 sequences are MDHEN and SYDVKM.

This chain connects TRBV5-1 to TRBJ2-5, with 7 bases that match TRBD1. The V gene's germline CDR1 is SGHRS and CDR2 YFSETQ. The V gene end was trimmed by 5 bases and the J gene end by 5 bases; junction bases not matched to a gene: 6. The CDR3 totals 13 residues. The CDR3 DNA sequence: TGCGCCAGCAGGGGACAGATAGGGGAGACCCAGTACTTC. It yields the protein CASRGQIGETQYF.

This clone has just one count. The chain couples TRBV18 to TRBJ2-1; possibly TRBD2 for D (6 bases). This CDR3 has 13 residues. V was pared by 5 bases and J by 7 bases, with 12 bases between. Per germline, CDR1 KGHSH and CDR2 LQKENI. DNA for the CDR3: TGTGCCAGCTCAGGAGGGCCGGCGAATGAGCAGTTCTTC. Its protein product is CASSGGPANEQFF. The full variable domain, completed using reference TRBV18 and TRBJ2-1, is NAGVMQNPRHLVRRRGQEARLRCSPMKGHSHVYWYRQLPEEGLKFMVYLQKENIIDESGMPKERFSAEFPKEGPSILRIQQVVRGDSAAYFCASSGGPANEQFFGPGTRLTVL.

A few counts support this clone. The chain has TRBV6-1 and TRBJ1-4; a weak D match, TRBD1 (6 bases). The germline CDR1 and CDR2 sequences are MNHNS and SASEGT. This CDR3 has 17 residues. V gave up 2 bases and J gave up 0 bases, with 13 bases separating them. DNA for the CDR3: TGTGCCAGCAGTGAAAGGGGGAGCCTTGCAACTAATGAAAAACTGTTTTTT. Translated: CASSERGSLATNEKLFF.

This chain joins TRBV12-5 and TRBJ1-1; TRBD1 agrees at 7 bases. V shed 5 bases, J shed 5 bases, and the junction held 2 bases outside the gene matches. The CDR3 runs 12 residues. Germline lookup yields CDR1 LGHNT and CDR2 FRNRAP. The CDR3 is CASGETGTEAFF. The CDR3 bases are TGTGCTAGTGGTGAGACAGGGACTGAAGCTTTCTTT.

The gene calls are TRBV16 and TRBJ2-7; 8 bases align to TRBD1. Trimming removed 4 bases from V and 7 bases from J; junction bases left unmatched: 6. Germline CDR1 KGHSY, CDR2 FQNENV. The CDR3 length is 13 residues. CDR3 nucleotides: TGTGCCAGCAGCCGTGGACAGGGTTGGGAGCAGTACTTC. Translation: CASSRGQGWEQYF.

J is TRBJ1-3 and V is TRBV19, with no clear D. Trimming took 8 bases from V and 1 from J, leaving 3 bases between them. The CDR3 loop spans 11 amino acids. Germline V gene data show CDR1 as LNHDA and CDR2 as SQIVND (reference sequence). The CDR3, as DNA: TGTGCCAGTTATTCTGGAAACACCATATATTTT. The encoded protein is CASYSGNTIYF.